The 14 T cell receptor beta chains in this list originate from one sample, sequenced in a study of shared clonotypes between healthy human individuals. Libraries were prepared by immunoSEQ multiplex PCR; TCRdb keeps only in-frame clonotypes and omits some of them. The data show millions of clones, 95% seen once. Material for sequencing was naive CD4+ T cells sorted from blood. Subset noted: CD45RA+ positively selected. Receptors originate from a man younger than 30 in good health.

The CDR3 DNA reads TGTGCCAGCAGCCTTAGACTAGCGGGGTACAATGAGCAGTTCTTC. Translation: CASSLRLAGYNEQFF. The rearrangement uses TRBV6-6 and TRBJ2-1, with 11 bases identical to TRBD2. Germline assignment: CDR1 MNHNY and CDR2 SVGAGI (reference sequence). The CDR3 spans 15 residues. After removal of 6 bases from V and 4 bases from J, the junction contained 5 bases not matched to a gene.

This chain uses TRBV10-3 with TRBJ2-2; TRBD2 matches at 8 bases. Germline V lookup: CDR1 ENHRY, CDR2 SYGVKD. V lost 8 bases to trimming and J lost 4 bases; unmatched junction nucleotides: 9. This CDR3 spans 15 amino acids. The CDR3 nucleotides read TGTGCCATCGCCGATTCCGGGACTAGCACCGGGGAGCTGTTTTTT. Translating gives CAIADSGTSTGELFF.

The chain couples TRBV19 to TRBJ1-6; D might be TRBD1 (5 bases). CDR3 length equals 15 residues. Germline V lookup: CDR1 LNHDA, CDR2 SQIVND (reference sequence). Trimming shortened V by 1 base and J by 9 bases, and 13 bases separated the two germline ends. CDR3 residues: CASSIATGLSSPLHF. The CDR3 DNA reads TGTGCCAGTAGTATAGCTACAGGTTTAAGTTCACCCCTCCACTTT.

The chain recombines TRBV5-1 with TRBJ1-1, with 9 bases matching TRBD1. The CDR3 extends over 15 amino acids. Trimming cost V 3 bases and J 4 bases; bases outside gene matches: 7. Germline CDR1 SGHRS, CDR2 YFSETQ. CDR3 nucleotide sequence: TGCGCCAGCAGCTGGGACAGGGCGGTAGGCACTGAAGCTTTCTTT. This sequence encodes CASSWDRAVGTEAFF.

The J gene is TRBJ2-1, the V gene TRBV25-1, with TRBD2 identical over 7 bases. Germline CDR1 reads MGHDK; CDR2 reads SYGVNS. V lost 4 bases and J lost 2; bases outside the gene matches: 5. This CDR3 region has 15 residues. The CDR3 DNA sequence: TGTGCCAGCAGTGCGGGAGCGGGACCCTACAATGAGCAGTTCTTC. The encoded protein is CASSAGAGPYNEQFF.

DNA of the CDR3: TGTGCCTGGAGTGTATGGGGCGGGGAGCTGTTTTTT. The encoded protein is CAWSVWGGELFF. V usage is TRBV30 and J usage is TRBJ2-2; D is ambiguous. Trimming removed 0 bases at V and 7 bases at J, with 6 bases between. This CDR3 has 12 residues. Per germline, CDR1 GTSNPN and CDR2 SVGIG (reference sequence).

The rearrangement joins TRBV7-2 to TRBJ2-7; 7 positions match TRBD2. J was trimmed by 3 bases and V by 5 bases; bases with no gene match: 7. This CDR3 is built from 14 residues. The germline gives CDR1 SGHTA, CDR2 FQGNSA. CDR3 residues: CASSRPAGDYEQYF. The CDR3 DNA reads TGTGCCAGCAGCCGCCCTGCGGGAGACTACGAGCAGTACTTC.

The chain uses TRBV7-2 and TRBJ2-5, with TRBD2 as a possible D gene (6 bases). Between the trimmed V and J ends, which lost 5 bases and 4 bases, there was a span of 14 bases. There are 14 residues in the CDR3. Germline CDR1 reads SGHTA; CDR2 reads FQGNSA. In DNA form, the CDR3 reads TGTGCCAGCAGCGCCCGGGACTCCGGAGAGACCCAGTACTTC. Protein sequence: CASSARDSGETQYF.

The chain uses TRBV10-3 and TRBJ1-5; D not resolved. The V gene lost 10 bases and the J gene lost 5 bases, with 15 bases spanning the gap. Germline loops: CDR1 ENHRY, CDR2 SYGVKD. The CDR3 extends over 13 amino acids. Here the CDR3 reads CASLNGRDQPQHF. In DNA, the CDR3 is TGTGCCAGCCTAAATGGAAGAGATCAGCCCCAGCATTTT.

V is TRBV6-5 and J is TRBJ2-5, with D maybe TRBD1 (5 bases). Germline CDR1 reads MNHEY; CDR2 reads SVGAGI. CDR3 size: 14 residues. V was cut by 2 bases and J by 5 bases, with 12 bases left in between. Here the CDR3 DNA reads TGTGCCAGCAGTTACGGCCGACAGAGCGAGACCCAGTACTTC. Its translation: CASSYGRQSETQYF.

In the case of this clone: The sample carries other DNA sequences with the same CDR3. This chain links TRBV5-1 with TRBJ1-1, with 9 bases identical to TRBD1. Germline assignment: CDR1 SGHRS and CDR2 YFSETQ. CDR3 length: 13 residues. The V gene end was trimmed by 5 bases and the J gene end by 5 bases; junction bases not matched to a gene: 4. The DNA for the CDR3 is TGCGCCAGCAGGGACAGGGGAAATACTGAAGCTTTCTTT. Translated, it gives CASRDRGNTEAFF.

A remark on this clone: Other nucleotide sequences in the sample specify the same CDR3. V is TRBV7-9 and J is TRBJ2-7, with 7 bases matching TRBD2. The CDR3 covers 14 residues. The trim removed 1 base at V and 2 bases at J, leaving 2 bases unmatched. CDR1 and CDR2 (germline): SEHNR, FQNEAQ (reference sequence). The CDR3 loop reads CASSLVGGAYEQYF. DNA for the CDR3: TGTGCCAGCAGCTTAGTTGGGGGGGCCTACGAGCAGTACTTC.

J is TRBJ1-5 and V is TRBV30, with a tentative D call TRBD1 (5 bases). V lost 5 bases and J lost 5, with 19 bases in between. The CDR3 loop spans 15 amino acids. Germline values: CDR1 GTSNPN, CDR2 SVGIG (reference sequence). Written as DNA, the CDR3 is TGTGCCTGGCAAACCGGGACCAACGGGTATCAGCCCCAGCATTTT. It translates to CAWQTGTNGYQPQHF.

The rearrangement links TRBV4-3 to TRBJ2-3; D uncertain. The V gene lost 0 bases and the J gene lost 5 bases, with 21 bases spanning the gap. CDR3 length: 18 residues. Germline CDR1 and CDR2: LGHNA and YSLEER. The CDR3 nucleotides read TGCGCCAGCAGCCAAGAGCTCGGGCGGCTTACTCCCCAAGATACGCAGTATTTT. Its translation is CASSQELGRLTPQDTQYF.